The rows below give T cell receptor beta chains drawn from one sample of a study of blood T cells in healthy people across ages. One entry per CDR3 protein results from TCRdb running MiXCR on the 5' RACE reads. The sample has approximately 800,000 distinct CDR3 sequences, about 53% seen once; the top ten hold 41%. Sequencing used blood. All receptors come from a man older than 75 in good health. Each CDR3 is given with its conserved first and last residue. A D gene is named only where the DNA matches it firmly. Part of the rows lack a size; the others show once, few, many or a class for expanded clones.

TRBV7-3,TRBJ2-1,.,TRBD1,15,TGTGCCAGCAGCTTCTCGGGACAGAAAAGCAATGAGCAGTTCTTC,CASSFSGQKSNEQFF
TRBV5-1,TRBJ2-2,.,.,15,TGCGCCAGCAGCTCGGAGGGACGGGGTGTCGGGGAGCTGTTTTTT,CASSSEGRGVGELFF
TRBV12-5,TRBJ2-2,.,.,16,TGTGCTAGTGGTTTGGTACGTGACAGGACTACCGGGGAGCTGTTTTTT,CASGLVRDRTTGELFF
TRBV21-1,TRBJ2-1,.,.,16,TGTGCCAGCAGCACCATCCGGGACGGGGGATACAATGAGCAGTTCTTC,CASSTIRDGGYNEQFF
TRBV21-1,TRBJ2-7,few,.,17,TGTGCCAGCAGCAAAGATGCCCTAGCGGGAGCGATCTACGAGCAGTACTTC,CASSKDALAGAIYEQYF
TRBV6-5,TRBJ1-2,.,.,15,TGTGCCAGCAGGCTTGAATGGGCTTCCGATCGTGGCTACACCTTC,CASRLEWASDRGYTF
TRBV10-3,TRBJ2-3,.,TRBD1,13,TGTGCCATCAGTGAGTCGCAGGGGGTACACGCGTATTTT,CAISESQGVHAYF
TRBV6-5,TRBJ1-4,.,.,12,TGTGCCAGCAGGCGCGACGGTGAAAAACTGTTTTTT,CASRRDGEKLFF
TRBV29-1,TRBJ1-2,.,TRBD1,13,TGCAGCGGGTACCCACCACAGGGGGGAGGCTACACCTTC,CSGYPPQGGGYTF
TRBV5-1,TRBJ2-1,.,TRBD2,16,TGCGCCAGCAGCTTGCAACTAGCGGGAGGGGGTCATGAGCAGTTCTTC,CASSLQLAGGGHEQFF
TRBV6-5,TRBJ2-1,.,TRBD2,18,TGTGCCAGCAGTTACTCCAGCGGGAGGGCCAGCTCCTACAATGAGCAGTTCTTC,CASSYSSGRASSYNEQFF
TRBV5-1,TRBJ2-1,.,.,14,TGCGCCAGCAGCCTGGAGCTTGGGAAGGATGAGCAGTTCTTC,CASSLELGKDEQFF
TRBV10-1,TRBJ2-1,.,TRBD2,15,TGCGCCAGCAGTGCGGAACTAGCGGACTACAATGAGCAGTTCTTC,CASSAELADYNEQFF
TRBV20-1,TRBJ2-6,.,.,14,TGCAGTGCGGGCGGAGGGTCTGGGGCCAACGTCCTGACTTTC,CSAGGGSGANVLTF
TRBV15,TRBJ2-5,.,TRBD2,13,TGTGCCATCCGACTAGCGGGAGTCGATGAGCAGTACTTC,CAIRLAGVDEQYF
TRBV29-1,TRBJ1-2,.,.,13,TGCAGCGTTGTTTGGGGTGAGCTTTTTGGCTACACCTTC,CSVVWGELFGYTF
TRBV30,TRBJ2-7,.,TRBD1,14,TGTGCCTGGAGTGTACGACAGGGACGATACGAGCAGTACTTC,CAWSVRQGRYEQYF
TRBV20-1,TRBJ2-1,.,TRBD2,14,TGCAGTGCTAGTCCAGCGGGAGGCCACAATGAGCAGTTCTTC,CSASPAGGHNEQFF
TRBV5-6,TRBJ2-3,few,TRBD1,15,TGTGCCAGCAGTTCCCCGGGACAGGGTAACGGATACGCGTATTTT,CASSSPGQGNGYAYF
TRBV15,TRBJ1-2,.,.,12,TGTGCCACCAGCAGTACGGACTATGGCTACACCTTC,CATSSTDYGYTF
TRBV5-5,TRBJ2-3,.,.,14,TGTGCCAGCAGCTTAGGAGGGGACTGGGATACGCAGTATTTT,CASSLGGDWDTQYF
TRBV27,TRBJ2-1,once,TRBD1,15,TGTGCCACCAGCCTGACCCGGACAGGGAGCAATGAGCAGTTCTTC,CATSLTRTGSNEQFF
TRBV3-1,TRBJ2-4,.,.,13,TGTGCCAGCAGGGACAGCCCCAGGGGGGAGCGGTACTTC,CASRDSPRGERYF
TRBV27,TRBJ1-1,.,.,15,TGTGCCAGCAGGAGGCCAGGGGTCATGAACACTGAAGCTTTCTTT,CASRRPGVMNTEAFF
TRBV27,TRBJ2-3,.,TRBD2,18,TGTGCCAGCAGTGGACTAGCGGGATTCTTGCTGGGCACAGATACGCAGTATTTT,CASSGLAGFLLGTDTQYF
TRBV10-1,TRBJ2-2,.,TRBD2,16,TGCGCCAGCATGCGACTAGCGGGTCCCGGCACCGGGGAGCTGTTTTTT,CASMRLAGPGTGELFF
TRBV24-1,TRBJ2-5,.,TRBD2,17,TGTGCCACCAGTGACCCAAGGGACGGGAGGGCCTATGAGACCCAGTACTTC,CATSDPRDGRAYETQYF
TRBV29-1,TRBJ2-2,.,.,13,TGCAGCGTTGAAGATAGCCGGCCCGGGGAGCTGTTTTTT,CSVEDSRPGELFF
TRBV5-1,TRBJ1-2,.,.,16,TGCGCCAGCAGCCCGTCCCTACTCGGACAGACCTATGGCTACACCTTC,CASSPSLLGQTYGYTF
TRBV20-1,TRBJ2-3,.,TRBD2,15,TGCAGTGCAGGGCAAGGACTAGCGTTCACAGATACGCAGTATTTT,CSAGQGLAFTDTQYF
TRBV18,TRBJ1-2,few,.,14,TGTGCCAGCTCACCAGGCCGTTCTAACTATGGCTACACCTTC,CASSPGRSNYGYTF
TRBV20-1,TRBJ2-3,.,.,15,TGCAGTGCTAGAGGTCTAGCTATAGGCACAGATACGCAGTATTTT,CSARGLAIGTDTQYF
TRBV20-1,TRBJ2-5,.,.,14,TGCAGTGCTAGAGATGGGGCAGCCAACCCGACCCAGTACTTC,CSARDGAANPTQYF
TRBV14,TRBJ2-6,.,.,16,TGTGCCAGCAGGCACTCAGGTCTCGCTGGGGCCAACGTCCTGACTTTC,CASRHSGLAGANVLTF
TRBV12-3/TRBV12-4,TRBJ2-1,.,.,13,TGTGCCAGCAGCCCCTCCGGGAGAACTGAGCAGTTCTTC,CASSPSGRTEQFF
TRBV20-1,TRBJ2-7,.,TRBD2,13,TGCAGTGCTCCCCTCCTAGCGGTTGGTGAGCAGTACTTC,CSAPLLAVGEQYF
TRBV5-1,TRBJ1-2,.,TRBD1,13,TGCGCCAGCGGCCCTGACAGGGGCTATGGCTACACCTTC,CASGPDRGYGYTF
TRBV20-1,TRBJ1-1,.,TRBD1,17,TGCAGTGCTAGAGTCTATGGGCACAGGGGACTGAACACTGAAGCTTTCTTT,CSARVYGHRGLNTEAFF
TRBV27,TRBJ2-5,.,.,14,TGTGCCGCGGGCGGACTTTCCAAACTCAATGAGCAGTACTTC,CAAGGLSKLNEQYF
TRBV21-1,TRBJ2-1,.,.,18,.,CASSKVASGTHSYNEQFF